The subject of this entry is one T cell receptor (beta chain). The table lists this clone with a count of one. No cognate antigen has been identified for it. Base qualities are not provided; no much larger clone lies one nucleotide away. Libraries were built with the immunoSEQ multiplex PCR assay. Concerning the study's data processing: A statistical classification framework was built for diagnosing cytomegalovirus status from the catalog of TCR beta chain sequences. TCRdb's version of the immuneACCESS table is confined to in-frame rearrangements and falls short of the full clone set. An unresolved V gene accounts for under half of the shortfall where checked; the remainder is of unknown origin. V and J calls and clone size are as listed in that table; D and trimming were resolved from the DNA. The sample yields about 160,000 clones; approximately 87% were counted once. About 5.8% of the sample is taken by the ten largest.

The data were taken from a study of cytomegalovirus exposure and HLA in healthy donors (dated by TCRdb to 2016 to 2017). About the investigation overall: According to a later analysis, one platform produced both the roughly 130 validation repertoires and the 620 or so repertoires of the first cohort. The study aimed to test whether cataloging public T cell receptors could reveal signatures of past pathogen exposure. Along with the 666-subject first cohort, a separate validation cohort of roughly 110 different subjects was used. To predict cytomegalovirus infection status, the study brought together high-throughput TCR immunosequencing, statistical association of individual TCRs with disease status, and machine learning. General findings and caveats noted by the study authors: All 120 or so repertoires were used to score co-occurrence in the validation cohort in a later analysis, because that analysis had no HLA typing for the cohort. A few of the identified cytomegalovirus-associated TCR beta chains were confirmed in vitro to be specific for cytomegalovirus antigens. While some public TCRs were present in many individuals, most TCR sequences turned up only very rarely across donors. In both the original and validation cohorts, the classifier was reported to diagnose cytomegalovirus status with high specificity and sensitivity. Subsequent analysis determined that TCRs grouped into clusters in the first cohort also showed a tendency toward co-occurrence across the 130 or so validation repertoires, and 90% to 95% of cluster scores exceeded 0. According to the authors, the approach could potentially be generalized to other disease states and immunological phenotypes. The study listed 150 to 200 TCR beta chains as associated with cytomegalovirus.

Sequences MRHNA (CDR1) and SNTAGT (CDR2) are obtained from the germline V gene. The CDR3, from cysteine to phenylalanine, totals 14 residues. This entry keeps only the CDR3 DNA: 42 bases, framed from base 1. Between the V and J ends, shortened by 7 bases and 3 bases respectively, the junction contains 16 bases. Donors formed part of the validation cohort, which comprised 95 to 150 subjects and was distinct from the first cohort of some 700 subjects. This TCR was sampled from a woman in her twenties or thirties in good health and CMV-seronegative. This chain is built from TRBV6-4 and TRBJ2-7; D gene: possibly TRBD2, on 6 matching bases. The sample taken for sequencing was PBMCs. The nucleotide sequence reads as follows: TGTGCCAGCAATCCGCGGGGACGGGGCTACGAGCAGTACTTC. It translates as CASNPRGRGYEQYF.